This T cell receptor (beta chain) was captured in a study of vaccination and CD4 T cells after COVID-19. Details on this clonotype: The antigen is undetermined.

Treatment of the sample: roughly 10-day PBMC culture with coronavirus spike peptide pools or control peptides (ViraFEST assay). Scientists separated out CD4+ T cells through negative selection following 10 days in culture. Findings and caveats of the study: Among convalescent patients, a median about 83% of reactive clones emerged only after vaccination. Within the convalescent patients, spike mono-reactivity was found in 304 of 307 vaccine-specific clones.

Cultured CD4+ T cells had their DNA profiled by the Oncomine TCR Beta short-read assay. Extraction of genomic DNA was performed on cultured CD4+ T cells. One entry per CDR3 protein results from TCRdb running MiXCR on the PCR reads. Here the sample spans around 16,000 distinct CDR3 sequences, 55% to 85% being singletons. Germline CDR1 reads MNHEY; CDR2 reads SVGAGI. V gave up 4 bases and J gave up 10 bases, with 16 bases separating them. CDR3 length: 13 residues. The sample comprised CD4+ T cells from blood, cultured in vitro. The chain is built from TRBV6-5 and TRBJ1-1, with a tentative D call TRBD1 (5 bases). The receptor comes from a human donor who had recovered from COVID-19. The CDR3 DNA follows: TGTGCCAGCAGTTCCGACAGTTCTCGGAGAGCTTTCTTT. Residues: CASSSDSSRRAFF.